Listed here are 30 T cell receptor beta chains from one sample, sequenced in a study of blood T cell repertoires in COVID-19. The repertoire was sequenced with immunoSEQ multiplex PCR; TCRdb's copy has only in-frame clones and lacks some. The sample lists 200,000 to 250,000 clones; under 90% were seen once. The sample taken for sequencing was peripheral blood. The source of these receptors is a woman older than 75 with acute or convalescent COVID-19.

The V and J genes are TRBV4-1 and TRBJ2-1; 8 nucleotides line up with TRBD2. The germline V gene has CDR1 MGHRA and CDR2 YSYEKL. CDR3 size: 16 residues. V lost 1 base, J lost 6 bases, and 8 bases stayed unmatched. In DNA, the CDR3 is TGCGCCAGCAGCCAAGCGGGGCGGGGGGCCGTCAATGAGCAGTTCTTC. It translates to CASSQAGRGAVNEQFF.

The gene calls are TRBV7-9 and TRBJ1-1; tentatively, D is TRBD1 (6 bases). CDR3 length equals 14 residues. Germline V gives CDR1 SEHNR, CDR2 FQNEAQ (reference sequence). The V end was cut by 2 bases, the J end by 1 base, with 8 bases between. CDR3 in DNA: TGTGCCAGCAGCTTAAGGGGGAGGAACACTGAAGCTTTCTTT. Its translation: CASSLRGRNTEAFF.

This chain links TRBV7-2 with TRBJ2-3; no definite D call. Germline CDR1 and CDR2: SGHTA and FQGNSA. The V gene lost 10 bases and the J gene lost 0 bases, with 11 bases spanning the gap. The length of the CDR3 is 13 residues. The CDR3 here is CAIHKKSTDTQYF. The CDR3 DNA reads as TGTGCCATCCACAAAAAAAGCACAGATACGCAGTATTTT.

The chain has TRBV4-3 and TRBJ1-2; D is perhaps TRBD1 (5 bases). Trimming took 4 bases from V and 7 from J, leaving 16 bases between them. The CDR3 length is 14 residues. Germline V gives CDR1 LGHNA, CDR2 YSLEER. The CDR3 spells CASSPGLIKGGYTF. CDR3 sequence (DNA): TGCGCCAGCAGCCCGGGACTCATAAAGGGTGGCTACACCTTC.

J is TRBJ1-2 and V is TRBV28, with 8 bases fitting TRBD1. CDR1 and CDR2 from the germline V gene are MDHEN and SYDVKM. V lost 7 bases and J lost 2; bases outside the gene matches: 3. The CDR3 has 13 amino acids. Written as DNA, the CDR3 is TGTGCCAGCATCCGGACAGGGAACTATGGCTACACCTTC. Encoded protein: CASIRTGNYGYTF.

The chain uses TRBV3-1 (or the pseudogene TRBV3-2) and TRBJ2-6, with D perhaps matching TRBD2 (5 bases). CDR1 and CDR2 from the germline V gene are LGHDT and YNNKEL (reference sequence). Trimming shortened V by 1 base and J by 4 bases, and 5 bases separated the two germline ends. The CDR3 is 14 amino acids. The CDR3 nucleotides are TGTGCCAGCAGCCAAGCGGGGGGGGCCAACGTCCTGACTTTC. Amino acid sequence: CASSQAGGANVLTF.

This clone was observed a few times. The chain employs TRBV5-6 and TRBJ1-4; TRBD1 might be the D (6 bases). V dropped 4 bases and J dropped 8 bases, with 18 bases sitting between them. The CDR3 has 15 amino acids. Germline CDR1 SGHDT, CDR2 YYEEEE. The CDR3, as DNA: TGTGCCAGCAGCCGGCAGGGAGGGGGAGTAGAAAAACTGTTTTTT. Translated, it gives CASSRQGGGVEKLFF.

This clone was seen a single time. This chain connects TRBV6-2 or TRBV6-3 to TRBJ1-1; D is undetermined. Trimming pared 0 bases from V and 2 bases from J, leaving 7 bases between. Germline V gene sequence: CDR1 MNHEY, CDR2 SVGEGT. The CDR3 has 14 amino acids. CDR3 sequence reads: CASSYSRSNTEAFF. CDR3 coding DNA: TGTGCCAGCAGTTACTCTCGGAGCAACACTGAAGCTTTCTTT.

The chain carries TRBV9 and TRBJ1-1, with D uncertain. V was shortened by 4 bases and J by 3 bases, with 10 bases between the two germline ends. The CDR3 contains 13 residues. Germline V lookup: CDR1 SGDLS, CDR2 YYNGEE. CDR3 residues: CASSYSMDTEAFF. The CDR3 DNA is TGTGCCAGCAGCTATTCTATGGACACTGAAGCTTTCTTT.

This clone was observed a handful of times. The V call is TRBV19, the J call TRBJ1-6; TRBD1 aligns across 7 bases. CDR3 length: 16 amino acids. Germline V lookup: CDR1 LNHDA, CDR2 SQIVND (reference sequence). The trim removed 1 base at V and 5 bases at J, leaving 5 bases unmatched. The CDR3 DNA reads TGTGCCAGTAGTATAGGTGAGGGGGCGAATAATTCACCCCTCCACTTT. Protein: CASSIGEGANNSPLHF.

As concerns this clone: This sample includes further DNA sequences coding for the same CDR3. The chain has TRBV5-1 and TRBJ1-5; 7 bases are shared with TRBD1. Germline values: CDR1 SGHRS, CDR2 YFSETQ. The CDR3 extends over 15 amino acids. V trimming: 0 bases; J trimming: 1 base; junction bases outside the gene matches: 1. CDR3 sequence: CASSLEGASNQPQHF. In DNA form, the CDR3 reads TGCGCCAGCAGCTTGGAGGGGGCGAGCAATCAGCCCCAGCATTTT.

The chain uses TRBV6-1 and TRBJ2-3; TRBD2 aligns across 11 bases. Germline V lookup: CDR1 MNHNS, CDR2 SASEGT. This CDR3 contains 17 residues. The V and J ends lost 2 bases and 4 bases, in that order; junction bases with no gene match: 8. CDR3: CASSEWGPSGGPDTQYF. DNA of the CDR3: TGTGCCAGCAGTGAATGGGGACCTAGCGGGGGGCCAGATACGCAGTATTTT.

This sequence joins TRBV3-1 (or the pseudogene TRBV3-2) and TRBJ2-5, with 11 bases lining up with TRBD2. CDR1 is LGHDT and CDR2 is YNNKEL in the germline V gene (reference sequence). After removal of 5 bases from V and 4 bases from J, the junction contained 12 bases not matched to a gene. The CDR3 sequence is 17 residues long. The DNA for the CDR3 is TGTGCCAGCAGCGTAAGTGGACTAGCGGGCGGTCGAGAGACCCAGTACTTC. Translation gives CASSVSGLAGGRETQYF.

The chain couples TRBV19 to TRBJ1-5; 9 nucleotides line up with TRBD1. CDR3 length equals 16 residues. Unmatched junction bases numbered 6, after V lost 6 bases and J lost 0 bases. CDR1 is LNHDA, CDR2 SQIVND, per germline (reference sequence). This CDR3 is CASRDRGISSNQPQHF. CDR3 nucleotide sequence: TGTGCCAGTAGGGACAGGGGTATCAGTAGCAATCAGCCCCAGCATTTT.

The chain couples TRBV10-3 to TRBJ2-1, with 14 positions matching TRBD2. J lost 7 bases, V lost 6 bases, and 5 bases had no gene match. This CDR3 has 15 amino acids. Germline loops: CDR1 ENHRY, CDR2 SYGVKD. The CDR3 protein is CAISQGLAGVNEQFF. The CDR3 nucleotides read TGTGCCATCAGCCAGGGACTAGCGGGGGTAAATGAGCAGTTCTTC.

The V gene is TRBV6-5, the J gene TRBJ1-6; D not resolved. The V gene lost 2 bases and the J gene lost 12 bases, with 8 bases spanning the gap. The CDR3 has 12 residues. Germline loops: CDR1 MNHEY, CDR2 SVGAGI. CDR3 in DNA: TGTGCCAGCAGTTACGCCCCGGGACCCCTCCACTTT. Its translation is CASSYAPGPLHF.

The gene calls are TRBV4-2 and TRBJ2-3; perhaps TRBD2 as D (6 bases). Trimming cost V 4 bases and J 7 bases, with 12 bases left between them. Germline CDR1 LGHNA, CDR2 YNFKEQ. The CDR3 sequence is 13 residues long. The CDR3 region is CASSLELANTQYF. The CDR3 DNA is TGTGCCAGCAGCCTAGAACTAGCCAATACGCAGTATTTT.

The V call is TRBV3-1 (or the pseudogene TRBV3-2), the J call TRBJ1-1; 7 bases line up with TRBD1. After removal of 2 bases from V and 2 bases from J, the junction contained 2 bases not matched to a gene. The CDR3 is 14 amino acids. CDR1 and CDR2 (germline): LGHDT, YNNKEL (reference sequence). CDR3 DNA: TGTGCCAGCAGCCAAAGGGACAGTAACACTGAAGCTTTCTTT. This translates into CASSQRDSNTEAFF.

With respect to this clone: One end of the junction does not line up with germline, which may come from a read error. The chain carries TRBV7-7 and TRBJ2-6, with D perhaps matching TRBD1 (6 bases). The CDR3 spans 15 residues. Germline assignment: CDR1 SSHAT and CDR2 FNYEAQ (reference sequence). The CDR3 spells CASSPYRDGANVLTF. The CDR3 DNA reads TGTGCTAGCAGCCCGTACAGGGATGGGGCCAACGTCCTGACTTTC. The entire variable domain, with the rest obtained from reference TRBV7-7 and TRBJ2-6, is as follows: GAGVSQSPRYKVTKRGQDVTLRCDPISSHATLYWYQQALGQGPEFLTYFNYEAQPDKSGLPSDRFSAERPEGSISTLTIQRTEQRDSAMYRCASSPYRDGANVLTFGAGSRLTVL.

This clone was detected a few times. The rearrangement uses TRBV7-9 and TRBJ1-1; D is perhaps TRBD1 (6 bases). This CDR3 spans 14 amino acids. Germline CDR1 reads SEHNR; CDR2 reads FQNEAQ (reference sequence). Trimming cost V 5 bases and J 1 base, with 11 bases left between them. Here the CDR3 reads CASSPGVPNTEAFF. As DNA, the CDR3 is TGTGCCAGCAGCCCAGGGGTGCCGAACACTGAAGCTTTCTTT.

The rearrangement links TRBV28 to TRBJ2-7, with 8 bases aligning to TRBD1. The CDR3 has 15 amino acids. Germline CDR1 and CDR2: MDHEN and SYDVKM. V lost 6 bases, J lost 2 bases, and 9 bases stayed unmatched. The CDR3: CASSSTGQGAYEQYF. The CDR3, as DNA: TGTGCCAGCAGCTCCACTGGACAGGGTGCCTACGAGCAGTACTTC.

V usage is TRBV29-1 and J usage is TRBJ1-1; the D is unclear. The CDR3 is 16 residues long. The V gene's germline CDR1 is SQVTM and CDR2 ANQGSEA. V lost 7 bases to trimming and J lost 1 base, with 22 bases between them. The CDR3 sequence is CSAGSTLKLQNTEAFF. CDR3 nucleotides: TGCAGCGCAGGCTCGACTCTAAAATTACAGAACACTGAAGCTTTCTTT.

The gene calls are TRBV9 and TRBJ1-4; 7 nucleotides line up with TRBD1. The CDR3 has 15 amino acids. The trim removed 0 bases at V and 3 bases at J, leaving 2 bases unmatched. CDR1 SGDLS and CDR2 YYNGEE come from the germline V gene. In DNA, the CDR3 is TGTGCCAGCAGCGTAGCAGGGGGTTCTAATGAAAAACTGTTTTTT. Translated, it gives CASSVAGGSNEKLFF.

There are a few counts of this clone. The chain recombines TRBV2 with TRBJ1-2, with D possibly being TRBD1 (6 bases). Germline V lookup: CDR1 SNHLY, CDR2 FYNNEI. The CDR3 runs 15 residues. The germline V and J ends were trimmed by 6 bases and 0 bases, with 14 bases remaining between them. The DNA for the CDR3 is TGTGCCAGCAGCCAGGTGGGGGCTGCTAACTATGGCTACACCTTC. Translation: CASSQVGAANYGYTF.

This sequence joins TRBV7-9 and TRBJ1-2, with 7 bases fitting TRBD1. J lost 4 bases, V lost 5 bases, and 4 bases had no gene match. The germline gives CDR1 SEHNR, CDR2 FQNEAQ (reference sequence). The CDR3 has 13 residues. The CDR3 region has the DNA TGTGCCAGCAGCGGACAGGAGGTCTATGGCTACACCTTC. Its translation: CASSGQEVYGYTF.

The chain couples TRBV6-4 to TRBJ2-1, with D unclear. The germline gives CDR1 MRHNA, CDR2 SNTAGT. With 4 bases removed from V and 8 bases from J, the gap between germline ends came to 15 bases. This CDR3 region has 14 residues. This CDR3 is CASSALRGSDEQFF. The DNA for the CDR3 is TGTGCCAGCAGTGCTCTTAGAGGTTCCGATGAGCAGTTCTTC.

V is TRBV30 and J is TRBJ1-2, with a tentative D call TRBD1 (5 bases). With 5 bases removed from V and 1 base from J, the gap between germline ends came to 11 bases. The germline V gene encodes CDR1 GTSNPN and CDR2 SVGIG (reference sequence). The CDR3 sequence is 13 residues long. The CDR3 sequence is CAWGYQGNYGYTF. For the CDR3, the DNA is TGTGCCTGGGGTTACCAGGGTAACTATGGCTACACCTTC. Full variable domain (outside the CDR3, taken from reference TRBV30 and TRBJ1-2): SQTIHQWPATLVQPVGSPLSLECTVEGTSNPNLYWYRQAAGRGLQLLFYSVGIGQISSEVPQNLSASRPQDRQFILSSKKLLLSDSGFYLCAWGYQGNYGYTFGSGTRLTVV.

The V and J genes are TRBV27 and TRBJ1-1; 8 bases agree with TRBD1. The CDR3 is 15 amino acids. CDR1 and CDR2 (germline): MNHEY, SMNVEV (reference sequence). The junction had 6 bases not matched to a gene; V was cut back by 5 bases and J by 1 base. The CDR3 spells CASSSSGTGNTEAFF. The CDR3 nucleotides are TGTGCCAGCAGTAGCTCCGGGACAGGGAACACTGAAGCTTTCTTT.

The chain couples TRBV4-2 to TRBJ2-7, with 10 bases aligning to TRBD2. CDR3 length: 16 residues. CDR1 and CDR2 (germline): LGHNA, YNFKEQ. J gave up 2 bases and V 0 bases, and 4 bases lay outside the gene matches. The CDR3 protein is CASSQDSGTSAYEQYF. Written as DNA, the CDR3 is TGTGCCAGCAGCCAAGATAGCGGGACTAGCGCCTACGAGCAGTACTTC.

This chain uses TRBV28 with TRBJ2-2, with TRBD2 as a possible D gene (5 bases). This CDR3 is 15 amino acids long. CDR1 MDHEN and CDR2 SYDVKM come from the germline V gene. Trimming left V 1 base short and J 5 bases short, with 11 bases between. CDR3 sequence reads: CASSLSGGPTGELFF. The DNA of the CDR3 is TGTGCCAGCAGTTTATCGGGCGGGCCTACCGGGGAGCTGTTTTTT.